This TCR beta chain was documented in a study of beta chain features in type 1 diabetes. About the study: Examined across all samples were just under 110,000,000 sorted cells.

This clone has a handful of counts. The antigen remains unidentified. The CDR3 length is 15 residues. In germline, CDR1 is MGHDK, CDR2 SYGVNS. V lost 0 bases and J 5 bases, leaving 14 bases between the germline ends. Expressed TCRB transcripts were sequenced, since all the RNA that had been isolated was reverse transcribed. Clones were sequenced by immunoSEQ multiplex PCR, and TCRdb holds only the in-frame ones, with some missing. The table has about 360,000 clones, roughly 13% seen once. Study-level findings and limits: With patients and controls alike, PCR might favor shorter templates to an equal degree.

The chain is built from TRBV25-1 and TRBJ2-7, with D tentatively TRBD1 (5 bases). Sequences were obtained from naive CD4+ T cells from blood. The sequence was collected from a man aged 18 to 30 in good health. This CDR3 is CASSEYMVIRDEQYF. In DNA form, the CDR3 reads TGTGCCAGCAGTGAATATATGGTTATCAGGGACGAGCAGTACTTC.